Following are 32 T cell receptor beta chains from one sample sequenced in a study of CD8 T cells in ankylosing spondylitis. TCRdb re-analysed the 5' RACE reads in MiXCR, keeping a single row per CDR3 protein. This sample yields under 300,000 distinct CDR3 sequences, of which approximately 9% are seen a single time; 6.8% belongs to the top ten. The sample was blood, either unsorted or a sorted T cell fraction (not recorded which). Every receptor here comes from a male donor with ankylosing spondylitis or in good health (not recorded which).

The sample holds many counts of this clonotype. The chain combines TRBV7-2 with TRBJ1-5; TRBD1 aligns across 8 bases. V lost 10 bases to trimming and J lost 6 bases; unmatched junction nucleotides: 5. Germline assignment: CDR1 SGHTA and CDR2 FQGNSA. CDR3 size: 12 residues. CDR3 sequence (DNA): TGTGCCATCGGGACAGGAGGTCAGCCCCAGCATTTT. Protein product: CAIGTGGQPQHF.

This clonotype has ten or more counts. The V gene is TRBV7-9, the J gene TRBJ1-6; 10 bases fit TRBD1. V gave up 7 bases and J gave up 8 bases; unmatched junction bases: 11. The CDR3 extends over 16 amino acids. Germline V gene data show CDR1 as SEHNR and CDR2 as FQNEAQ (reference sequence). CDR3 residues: CASTKAWDRGYSPLHF. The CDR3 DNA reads TGTGCCAGCACCAAAGCCTGGGACAGGGGTTATTCACCCCTCCACTTT. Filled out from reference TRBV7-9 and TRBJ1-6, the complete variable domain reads DTGVSQNPRHKITKRGQNVTFRCDPISEHNRLYWYRQTLGQGPEFLTYFQNEAQLEKSRLLSDRFSAERPKGSFSTLEIQRTEQGDSAMYLCASTKAWDRGYSPLHFGNGTRLTVT.

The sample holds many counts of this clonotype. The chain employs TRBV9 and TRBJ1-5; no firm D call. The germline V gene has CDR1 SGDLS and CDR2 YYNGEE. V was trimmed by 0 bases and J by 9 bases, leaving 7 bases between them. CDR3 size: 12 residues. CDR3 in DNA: TGTGCCAGCAGCGTAGAGGGAGGGCCCCAGCATTTT. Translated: CASSVEGGPQHF.

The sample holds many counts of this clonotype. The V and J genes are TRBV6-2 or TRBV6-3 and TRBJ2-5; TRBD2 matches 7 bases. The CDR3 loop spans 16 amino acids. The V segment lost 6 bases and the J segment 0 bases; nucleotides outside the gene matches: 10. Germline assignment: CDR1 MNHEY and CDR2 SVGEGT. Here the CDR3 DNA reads TGTGCCAGCAGCCCTAGCGGATCCATCTACCAAGAGACCCAGTACTTC. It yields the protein CASSPSGSIYQETQYF.

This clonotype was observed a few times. This CDR3 reads CSAPGAGRGRKNEQFF. The CDR3 region has the DNA TGCAGTGCCCCCGGGGCCGGGAGGGGGAGGAAAAATGAGCAGTTCTTC. This chain joins TRBV20-1 and TRBJ2-1; 8 bases map to TRBD2. Germline loops: CDR1 DFQATT, CDR2 SNEGSKA (reference sequence). CDR3 length equals 16 residues. Trimming at V came to 6 bases and at J to 7 bases, leaving 17 bases not matched to a gene.

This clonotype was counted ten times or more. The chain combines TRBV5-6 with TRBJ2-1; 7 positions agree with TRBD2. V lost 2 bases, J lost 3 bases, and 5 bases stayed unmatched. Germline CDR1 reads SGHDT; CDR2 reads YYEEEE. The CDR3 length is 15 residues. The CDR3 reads CASSLYGGGYNEQFF. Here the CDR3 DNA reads TGTGCCAGCAGCTTATATGGCGGGGGCTACAATGAGCAGTTCTTC.

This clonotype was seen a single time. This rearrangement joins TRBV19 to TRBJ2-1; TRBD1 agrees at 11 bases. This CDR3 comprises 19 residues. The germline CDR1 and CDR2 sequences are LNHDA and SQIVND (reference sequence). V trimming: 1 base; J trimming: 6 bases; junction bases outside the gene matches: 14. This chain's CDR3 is CASSIGAIGSGTGGNEQFF. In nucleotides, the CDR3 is TGTGCCAGTAGTATAGGAGCGATCGGTTCCGGGACAGGGGGCAATGAGCAGTTCTTC.

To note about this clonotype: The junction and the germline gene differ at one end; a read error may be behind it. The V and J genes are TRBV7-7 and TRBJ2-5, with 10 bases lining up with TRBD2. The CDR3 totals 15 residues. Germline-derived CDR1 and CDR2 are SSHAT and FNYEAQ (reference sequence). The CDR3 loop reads CASSFQSGGAETQYF. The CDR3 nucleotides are TGTGCTAGCAGCTTCCAGAGCGGGGGGGCAGAGACCCAGTACTTC.

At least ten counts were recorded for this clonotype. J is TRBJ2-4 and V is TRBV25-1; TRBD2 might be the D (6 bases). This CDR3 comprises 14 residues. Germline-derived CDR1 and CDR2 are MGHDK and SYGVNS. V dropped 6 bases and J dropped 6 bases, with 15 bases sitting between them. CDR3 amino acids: CASSVGQGGNIQYF. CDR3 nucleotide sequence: TGTGCCAGCAGCGTCGGGCAGGGAGGAAACATTCAGTACTTC.

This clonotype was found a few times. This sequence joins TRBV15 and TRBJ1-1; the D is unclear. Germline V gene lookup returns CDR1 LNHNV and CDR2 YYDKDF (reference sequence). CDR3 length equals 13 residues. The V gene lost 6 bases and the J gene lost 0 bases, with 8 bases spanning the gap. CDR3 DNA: TGTGCCACCAGTCTACCGATGAACACTGAAGCTTTCTTT. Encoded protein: CATSLPMNTEAFF.

DNA of the CDR3: TGCGCCAGCAGCTCCACGACAGGACCCTCCTACGAGCAGTACTTC. It codes for CASSSTTGPSYEQYF. The chain links TRBV5-1 to TRBJ2-7, with D possibly matching TRBD1 (6 bases). CDR3 length: 15 residues. V lost 3 bases and J lost 0, with 13 bases in between. The germline V gene has CDR1 SGHRS and CDR2 YFSETQ.

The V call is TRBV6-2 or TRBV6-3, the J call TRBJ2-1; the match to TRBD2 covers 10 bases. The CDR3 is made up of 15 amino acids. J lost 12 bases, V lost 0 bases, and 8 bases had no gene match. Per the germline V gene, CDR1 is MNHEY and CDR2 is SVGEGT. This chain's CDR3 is CASSYSSGGETGQFF. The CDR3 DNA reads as TGTGCCAGCAGTTACTCCAGCGGGGGGGAAACTGGGCAGTTCTTC.

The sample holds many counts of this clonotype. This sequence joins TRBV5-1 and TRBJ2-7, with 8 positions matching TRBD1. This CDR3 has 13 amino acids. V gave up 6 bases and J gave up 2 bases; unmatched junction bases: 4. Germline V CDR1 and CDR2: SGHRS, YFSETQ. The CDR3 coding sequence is TGCGCCAGCACCGACAGGGGACCCTACGAGCAGTACTTC. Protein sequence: CASTDRGPYEQYF.

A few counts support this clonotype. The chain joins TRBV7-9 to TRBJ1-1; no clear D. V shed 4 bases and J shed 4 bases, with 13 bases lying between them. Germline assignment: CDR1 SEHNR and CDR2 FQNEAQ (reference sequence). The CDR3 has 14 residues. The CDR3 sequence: CASSSPLSGTEAFF. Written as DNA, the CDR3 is TGTGCCAGCAGCTCTCCCCTTTCAGGCACTGAAGCTTTCTTT.

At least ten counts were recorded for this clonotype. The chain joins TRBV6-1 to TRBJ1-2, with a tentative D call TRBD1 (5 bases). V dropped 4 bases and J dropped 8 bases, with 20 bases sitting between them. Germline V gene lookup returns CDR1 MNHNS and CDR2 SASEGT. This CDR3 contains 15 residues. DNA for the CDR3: TGTGCCAGCAGTGCTCTGGGGACCCTTCAGAGGGGCTACACCTTC. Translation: CASSALGTLQRGYTF.

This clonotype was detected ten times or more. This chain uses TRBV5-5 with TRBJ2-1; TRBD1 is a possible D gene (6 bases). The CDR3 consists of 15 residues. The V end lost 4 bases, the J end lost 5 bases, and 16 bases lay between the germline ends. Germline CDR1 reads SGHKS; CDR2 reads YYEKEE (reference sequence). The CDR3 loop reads CASSPGQGRNNEQFF. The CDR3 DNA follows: TGTGCCAGCAGCCCAGGTCAGGGGCGGAACAATGAGCAGTTCTTC. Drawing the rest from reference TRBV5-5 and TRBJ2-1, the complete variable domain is DAGVTQSPTHLIKTRGQQVTLRCSPISGHKSVSWYQQVLGQGPQFIFQYYEKEERGRGNFPDRFSARQFPNYSSELNVNALLLGDSALYLCASSPGQGRNNEQFFGPGTRLTVL.

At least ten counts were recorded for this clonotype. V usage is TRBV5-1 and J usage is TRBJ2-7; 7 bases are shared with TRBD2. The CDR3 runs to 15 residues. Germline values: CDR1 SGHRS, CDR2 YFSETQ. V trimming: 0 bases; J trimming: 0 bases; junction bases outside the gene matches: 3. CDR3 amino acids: CASSLGPSGSYEQYF. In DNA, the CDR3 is TGCGCCAGCAGCTTGGGTCCTAGCGGCTCCTACGAGCAGTACTTC.

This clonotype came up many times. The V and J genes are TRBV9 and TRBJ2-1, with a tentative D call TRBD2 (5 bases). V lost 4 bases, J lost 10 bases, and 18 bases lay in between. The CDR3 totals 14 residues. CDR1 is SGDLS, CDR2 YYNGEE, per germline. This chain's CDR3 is CASSPTASRTEQFF. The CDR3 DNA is TGTGCCAGCAGCCCCACGGCTAGCCGCACGGAGCAGTTCTTC.

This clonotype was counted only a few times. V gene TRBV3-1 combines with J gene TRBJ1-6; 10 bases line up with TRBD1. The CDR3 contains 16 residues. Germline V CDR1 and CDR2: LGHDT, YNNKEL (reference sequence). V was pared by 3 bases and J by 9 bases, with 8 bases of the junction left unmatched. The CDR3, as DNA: TGTGCCAGCAGCCATCACCGGGACAGGGGTGGTTCACCCCTCCACTTT. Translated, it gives CASSHHRDRGGSPLHF.

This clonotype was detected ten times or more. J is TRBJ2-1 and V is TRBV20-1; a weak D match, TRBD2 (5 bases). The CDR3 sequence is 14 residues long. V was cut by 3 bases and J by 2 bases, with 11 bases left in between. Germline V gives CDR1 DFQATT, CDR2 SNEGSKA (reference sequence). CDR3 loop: CSARVTSTYNEQFF. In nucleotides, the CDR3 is TGCAGTGCTAGGGTCACTAGTACCTACAATGAGCAGTTCTTC.

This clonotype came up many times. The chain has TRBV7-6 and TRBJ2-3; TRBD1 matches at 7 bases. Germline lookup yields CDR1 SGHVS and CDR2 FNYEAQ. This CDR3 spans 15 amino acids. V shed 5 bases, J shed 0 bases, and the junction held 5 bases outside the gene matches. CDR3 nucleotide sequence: TGTGCCAGCAGCCCGGGACAGCCTAGCACAGATACGCAGTATTTT. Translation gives CASSPGQPSTDTQYF.

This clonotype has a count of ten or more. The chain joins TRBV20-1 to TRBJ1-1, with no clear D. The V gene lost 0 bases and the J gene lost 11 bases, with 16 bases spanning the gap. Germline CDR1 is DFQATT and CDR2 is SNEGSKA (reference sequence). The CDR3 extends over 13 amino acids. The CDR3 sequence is CSARDQEGTSAFF. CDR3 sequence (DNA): TGCAGTGCTAGAGATCAGGAGGGTACAAGCGCTTTCTTT.

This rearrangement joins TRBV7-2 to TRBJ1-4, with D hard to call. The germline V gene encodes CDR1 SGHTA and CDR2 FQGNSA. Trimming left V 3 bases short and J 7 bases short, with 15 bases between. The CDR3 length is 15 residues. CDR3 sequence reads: CASSFQSSGSEKLFF. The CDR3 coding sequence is TGTGCCAGCAGCTTTCAGTCCAGCGGTAGTGAAAAACTGTTTTTT.

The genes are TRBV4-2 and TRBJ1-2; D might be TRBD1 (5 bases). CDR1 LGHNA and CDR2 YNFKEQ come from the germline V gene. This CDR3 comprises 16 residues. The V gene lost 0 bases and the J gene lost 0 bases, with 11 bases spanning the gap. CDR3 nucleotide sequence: TGTGCCAGCAGCCAAGATTTCGGGGGTCCTAACTATGGCTACACCTTC. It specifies CASSQDFGGPNYGYTF.

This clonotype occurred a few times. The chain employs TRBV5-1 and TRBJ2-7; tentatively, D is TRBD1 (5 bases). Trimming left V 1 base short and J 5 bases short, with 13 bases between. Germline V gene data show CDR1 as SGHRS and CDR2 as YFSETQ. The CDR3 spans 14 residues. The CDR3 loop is CASSLSQGTNEQYF. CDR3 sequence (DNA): TGCGCCAGCAGCTTGTCCCAGGGAACTAACGAGCAGTACTTC.

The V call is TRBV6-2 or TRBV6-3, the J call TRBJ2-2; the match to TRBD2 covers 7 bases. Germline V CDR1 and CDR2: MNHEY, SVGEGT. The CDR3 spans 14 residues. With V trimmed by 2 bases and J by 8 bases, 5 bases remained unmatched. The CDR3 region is CASSYRLASGELFF. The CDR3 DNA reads TGTGCCAGCAGTTACAGACTAGCTTCAGGGGAGCTGTTTTTT.

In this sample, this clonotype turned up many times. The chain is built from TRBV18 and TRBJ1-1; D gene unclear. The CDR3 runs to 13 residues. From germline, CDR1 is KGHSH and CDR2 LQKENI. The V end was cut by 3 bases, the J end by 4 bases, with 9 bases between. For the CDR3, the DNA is TGTGCCAGCTCACCTATGGGCGGCACTGAAGCTTTCTTT. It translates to CASSPMGGTEAFF.

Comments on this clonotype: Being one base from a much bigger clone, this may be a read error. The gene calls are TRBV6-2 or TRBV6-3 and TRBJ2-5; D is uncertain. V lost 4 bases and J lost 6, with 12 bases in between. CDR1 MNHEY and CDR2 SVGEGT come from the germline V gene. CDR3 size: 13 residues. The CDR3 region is CASSSPTVQTQYF. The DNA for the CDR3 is TGTGCCAGCAGTTCCCCGACGGTACAGACCCAGTACTTC.

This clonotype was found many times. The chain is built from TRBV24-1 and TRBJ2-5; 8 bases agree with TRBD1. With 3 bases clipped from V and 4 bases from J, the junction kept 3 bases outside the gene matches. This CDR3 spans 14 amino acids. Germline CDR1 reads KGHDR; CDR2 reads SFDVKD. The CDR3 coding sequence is TGTGCCACCAGTGATCTACAGGGGGGAGAGACCCAGTACTTC. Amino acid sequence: CATSDLQGGETQYF.

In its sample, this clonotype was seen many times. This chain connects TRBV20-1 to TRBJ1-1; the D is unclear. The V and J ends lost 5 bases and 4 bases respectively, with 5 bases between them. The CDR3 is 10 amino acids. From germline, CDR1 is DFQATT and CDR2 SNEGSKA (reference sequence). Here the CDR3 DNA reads TGCAGTGCTCGGAGCACTGAAGCTTTCTTT. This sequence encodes CSARSTEAFF.

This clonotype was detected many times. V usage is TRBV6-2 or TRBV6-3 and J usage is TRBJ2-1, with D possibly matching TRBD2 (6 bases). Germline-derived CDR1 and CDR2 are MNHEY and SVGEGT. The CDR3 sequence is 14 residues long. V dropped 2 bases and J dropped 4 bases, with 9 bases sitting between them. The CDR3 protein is CASSYGAGYNEQFF. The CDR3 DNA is TGTGCCAGCAGTTACGGGGCGGGGTACAATGAGCAGTTCTTC.

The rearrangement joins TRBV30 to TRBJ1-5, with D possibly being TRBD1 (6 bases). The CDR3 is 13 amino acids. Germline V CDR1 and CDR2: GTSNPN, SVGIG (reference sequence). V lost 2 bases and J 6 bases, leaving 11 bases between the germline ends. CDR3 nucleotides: TGTGCCTGGAGTATGGGGGCCGGTCAGCCCCAGCATTTT. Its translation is CAWSMGAGQPQHF.